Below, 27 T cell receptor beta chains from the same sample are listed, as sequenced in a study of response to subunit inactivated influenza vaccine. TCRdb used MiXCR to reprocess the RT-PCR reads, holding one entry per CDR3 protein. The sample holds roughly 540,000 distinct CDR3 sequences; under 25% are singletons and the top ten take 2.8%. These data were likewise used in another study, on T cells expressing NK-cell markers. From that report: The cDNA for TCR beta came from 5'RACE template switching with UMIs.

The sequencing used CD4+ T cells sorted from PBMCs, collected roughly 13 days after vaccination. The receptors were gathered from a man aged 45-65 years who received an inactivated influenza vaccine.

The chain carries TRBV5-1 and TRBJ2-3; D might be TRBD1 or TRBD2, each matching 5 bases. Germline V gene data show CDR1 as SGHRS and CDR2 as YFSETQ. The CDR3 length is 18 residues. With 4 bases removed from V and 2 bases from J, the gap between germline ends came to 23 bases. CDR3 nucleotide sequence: TGCGCCAGCAGCGCTACATCTAAGGGGAGACAGACCACAGATACGCAGTATTTT. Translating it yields CASSATSKGRQTTDTQYF. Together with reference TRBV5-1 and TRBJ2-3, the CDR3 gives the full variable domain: KAGVTQTPRYLIKTRGQQVTLSCSPISGHRSVSWYQQTPGQGLQFLFEYFSETQRNKGNFPGRFSGRQFSNSRSEMNVSTLELGDSALYLCASSATSKGRQTTDTQYFGPGTRLTVL.

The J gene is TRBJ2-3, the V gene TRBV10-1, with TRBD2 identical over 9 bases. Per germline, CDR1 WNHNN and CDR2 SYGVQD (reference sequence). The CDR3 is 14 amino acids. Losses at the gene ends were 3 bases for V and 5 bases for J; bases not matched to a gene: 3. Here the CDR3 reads CASSEGLAIDTQYF. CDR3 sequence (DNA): TGCGCCAGCAGTGAAGGACTAGCGATAGATACGCAGTATTTT.

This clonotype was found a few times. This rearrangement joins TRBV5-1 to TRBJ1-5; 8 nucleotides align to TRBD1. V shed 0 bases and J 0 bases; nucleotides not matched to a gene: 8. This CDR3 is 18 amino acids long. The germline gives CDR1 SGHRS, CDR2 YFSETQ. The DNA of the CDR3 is TGCGCCAGCAGCTTGGCCGACAGGGGCCGTTATAGCAATCAGCCCCAGCATTTT. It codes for CASSLADRGRYSNQPQHF.

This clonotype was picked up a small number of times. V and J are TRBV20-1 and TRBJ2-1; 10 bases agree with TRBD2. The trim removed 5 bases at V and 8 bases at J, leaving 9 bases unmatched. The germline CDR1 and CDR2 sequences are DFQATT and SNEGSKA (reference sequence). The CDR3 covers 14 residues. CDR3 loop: CSAEGLAAGYEQFF. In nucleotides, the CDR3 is TGCAGTGCTGAAGGACTAGCGGCAGGCTATGAGCAGTTCTTC.

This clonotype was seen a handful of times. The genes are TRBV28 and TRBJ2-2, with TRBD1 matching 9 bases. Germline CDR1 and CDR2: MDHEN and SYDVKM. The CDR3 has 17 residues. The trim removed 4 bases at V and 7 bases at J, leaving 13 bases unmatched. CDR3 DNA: TGTGCCAGCAGTTCCTCCCCGGGACAGGGTAGGAGCGGGGAGCTGTTTTTT. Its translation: CASSSSPGQGRSGELFF.

The CDR3 here is CASRSPRPGQGDATRGANVLTF. In DNA form, the CDR3 reads TGTGCCAGCAGATCACCCCGACCGGGACAGGGGGACGCCACGAGGGGGGCCAACGTCCTGACTTTC. The chain has TRBV7-1 and TRBJ2-6; 11 bases agree with TRBD1. TRBV7-1 is sorted into the ORF group, with uncertain function. This CDR3 has 22 amino acids. V lost 6 bases to trimming and J lost 4 bases; unmatched junction nucleotides: 23.

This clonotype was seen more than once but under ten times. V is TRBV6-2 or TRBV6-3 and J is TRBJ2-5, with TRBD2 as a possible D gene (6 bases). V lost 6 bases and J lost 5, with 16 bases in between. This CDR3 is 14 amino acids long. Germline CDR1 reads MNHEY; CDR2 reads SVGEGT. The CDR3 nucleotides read TGTGCCAGCAGCCCCGCGGGATACGCGGAGACCCAGTACTTC. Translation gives CASSPAGYAETQYF.

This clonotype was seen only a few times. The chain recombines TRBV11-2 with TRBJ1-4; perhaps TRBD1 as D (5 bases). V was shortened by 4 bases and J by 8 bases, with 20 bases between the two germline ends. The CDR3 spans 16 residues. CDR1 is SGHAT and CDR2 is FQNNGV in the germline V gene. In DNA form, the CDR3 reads TGTGCCAGCAGCTCCCTTCGGAGGGGAGGTAAAGAAAAACTGTTTTTT. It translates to CASSSLRRGGKEKLFF.

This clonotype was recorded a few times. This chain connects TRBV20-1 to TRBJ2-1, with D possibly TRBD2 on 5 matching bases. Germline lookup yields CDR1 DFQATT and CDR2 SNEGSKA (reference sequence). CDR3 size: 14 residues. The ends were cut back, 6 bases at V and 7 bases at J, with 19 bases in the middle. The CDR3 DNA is TGCAGTGCCAAAACCGGGGTAGCGTGGAATGAGCAGTTCTTC. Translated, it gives CSAKTGVAWNEQFF.

As DNA, the CDR3 is TGTGCCATCAGTGAGTTAGGACAGAACTACGAGCAGTACTTC. Translation: CAISELGQNYEQYF. The chain is built from TRBV10-3 and TRBJ2-7; D is possibly TRBD1 (6 bases). The germline V and J ends were trimmed by 1 base and 3 bases, with 10 bases remaining between them. The CDR3 spans 14 residues. CDR1 is ENHRY and CDR2 is SYGVKD in the germline V gene.

CDR3 sequence reads: CASSVGLAGDLFF. In DNA, the CDR3 is TGTGCCAGCAGTGTGGGACTAGCGGGAGACCTGTTCTTC. The V and J genes are TRBV2 and TRBJ2-1; TRBD2 matches at 14 bases. Trimming at V came to 4 bases and at J to 15 bases, leaving 5 bases not matched to a gene. Germline CDR1 SNHLY, CDR2 FYNNEI. This CDR3 region has 13 residues.

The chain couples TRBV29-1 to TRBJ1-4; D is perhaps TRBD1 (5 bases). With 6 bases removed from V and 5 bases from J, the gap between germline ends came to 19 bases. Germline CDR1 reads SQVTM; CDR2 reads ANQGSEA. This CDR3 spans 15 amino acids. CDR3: CSVAPGTGPNEKLFF. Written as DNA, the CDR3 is TGCAGCGTCGCTCCGGGGACGGGACCGAATGAAAAACTGTTTTTT. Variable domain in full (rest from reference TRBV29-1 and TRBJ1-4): SAVISQKPSRDICQRGTSLTIQCQVDSQVTMMFWYRQQPGQSLTLIATANQGSEATYESGFVIDKFPISRPNLTFSTLTVSNMSPEDSSIYLCSVAPGTGPNEKLFFGSGTQLSVL.

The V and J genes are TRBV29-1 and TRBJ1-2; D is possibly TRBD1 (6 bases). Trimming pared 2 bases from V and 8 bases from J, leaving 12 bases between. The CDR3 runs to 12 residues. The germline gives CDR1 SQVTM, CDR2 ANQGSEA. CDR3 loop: CSVELRGSGYTF. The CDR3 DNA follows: TGCAGCGTTGAACTCAGGGGTTCGGGCTACACCTTC.

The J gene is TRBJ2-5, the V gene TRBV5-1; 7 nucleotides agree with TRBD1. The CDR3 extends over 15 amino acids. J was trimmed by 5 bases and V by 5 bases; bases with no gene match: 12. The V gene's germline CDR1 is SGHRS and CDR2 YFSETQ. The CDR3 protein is CASSWGTGVEETQYF. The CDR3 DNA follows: TGCGCCAGCAGTTGGGGAACAGGGGTTGAGGAGACCCAGTACTTC.

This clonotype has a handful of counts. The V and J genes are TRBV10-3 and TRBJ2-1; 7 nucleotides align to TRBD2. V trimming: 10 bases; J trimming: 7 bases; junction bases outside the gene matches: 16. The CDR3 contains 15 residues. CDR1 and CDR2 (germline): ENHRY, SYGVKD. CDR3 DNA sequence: TGTGCCACCTCACGGAAGGCGGGAGAGTTAAATGAGCAGTTCTTC. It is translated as CATSRKAGELNEQFF.

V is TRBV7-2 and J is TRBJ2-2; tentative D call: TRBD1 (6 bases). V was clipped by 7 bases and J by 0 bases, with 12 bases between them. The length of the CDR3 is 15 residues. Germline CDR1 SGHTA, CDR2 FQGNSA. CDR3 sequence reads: CASMSDRTNTGELFF. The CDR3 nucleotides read TGTGCCAGCATGTCGGACAGAACGAACACCGGGGAGCTGTTTTTT.

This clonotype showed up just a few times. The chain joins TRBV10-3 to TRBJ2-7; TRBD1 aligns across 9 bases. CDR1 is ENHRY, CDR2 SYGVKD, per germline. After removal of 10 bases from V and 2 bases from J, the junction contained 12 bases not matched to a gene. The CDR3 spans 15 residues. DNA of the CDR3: TGTGCCAGCAAGAAAACCGGGACAGGGACCTACGAGCAGTACTTC. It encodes CASKKTGTGTYEQYF.

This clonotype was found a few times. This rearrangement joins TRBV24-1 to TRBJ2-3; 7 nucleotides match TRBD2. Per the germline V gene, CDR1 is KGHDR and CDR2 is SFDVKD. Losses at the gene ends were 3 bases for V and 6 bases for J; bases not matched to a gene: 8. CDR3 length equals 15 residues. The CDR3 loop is CATSDPPGGRDTQYF. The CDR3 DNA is TGTGCCACCAGTGATCCTCCGGGAGGCAGGGATACGCAGTATTTT.

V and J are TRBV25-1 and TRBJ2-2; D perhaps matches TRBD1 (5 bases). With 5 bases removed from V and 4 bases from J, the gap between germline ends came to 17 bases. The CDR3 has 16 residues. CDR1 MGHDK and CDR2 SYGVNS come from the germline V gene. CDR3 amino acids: CASSTTWGRGTGELFF. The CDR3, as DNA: TGTGCCAGCAGTACAACCTGGGGTAGGGGCACCGGGGAGCTGTTTTTT.

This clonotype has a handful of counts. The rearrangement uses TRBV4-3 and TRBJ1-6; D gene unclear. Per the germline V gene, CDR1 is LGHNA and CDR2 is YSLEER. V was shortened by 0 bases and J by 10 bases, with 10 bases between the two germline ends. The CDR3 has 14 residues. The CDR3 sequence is CASSQDSTQSPLHF. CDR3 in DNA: TGCGCCAGCAGCCAAGATAGCACACAATCACCCCTCCACTTT.

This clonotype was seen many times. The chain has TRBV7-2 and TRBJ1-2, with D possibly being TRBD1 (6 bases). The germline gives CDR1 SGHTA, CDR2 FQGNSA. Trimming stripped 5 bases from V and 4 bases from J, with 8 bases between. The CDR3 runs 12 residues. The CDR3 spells CASSQGTYGYTF. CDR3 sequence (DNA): TGTGCCAGCAGCCAGGGGACCTATGGCTACACCTTC.

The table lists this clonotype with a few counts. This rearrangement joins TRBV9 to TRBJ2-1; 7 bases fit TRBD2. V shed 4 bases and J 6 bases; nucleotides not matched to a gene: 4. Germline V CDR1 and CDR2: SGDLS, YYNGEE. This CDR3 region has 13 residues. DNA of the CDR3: TGTGCCAGCAGCCGATCTAGCGGCAATGAGCAGTTCTTC. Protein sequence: CASSRSSGNEQFF.

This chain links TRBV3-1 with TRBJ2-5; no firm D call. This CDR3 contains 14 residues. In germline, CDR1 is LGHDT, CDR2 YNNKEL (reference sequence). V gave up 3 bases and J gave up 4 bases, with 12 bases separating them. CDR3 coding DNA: TGTGCCAGCAGCCACCCCAACTACAGAGAGACCCAGTACTTC. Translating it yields CASSHPNYRETQYF.

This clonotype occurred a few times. The CDR3 protein is CASSQDVRRQSYTEAFF. CDR3 nucleotide sequence: TGTGCCAGCAGCCAAGATGTGCGACGGCAAAGTTACACTGAAGCTTTCTTT. The chain couples TRBV3-1 to TRBJ1-1; unclear D gene. This CDR3 contains 17 residues. With 0 bases removed from V and 3 bases from J, the gap between germline ends came to 17 bases. Germline V gene sequence: CDR1 LGHDT, CDR2 YNNKEL (reference sequence).

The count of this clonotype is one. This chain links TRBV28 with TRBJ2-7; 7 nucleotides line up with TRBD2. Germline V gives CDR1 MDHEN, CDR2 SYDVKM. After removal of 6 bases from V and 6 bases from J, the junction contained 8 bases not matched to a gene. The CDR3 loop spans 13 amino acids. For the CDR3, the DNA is TGTGCCAGCAGCAGGACTAGTCCTCCCGAGCAGTACTTC. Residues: CASSRTSPPEQYF.

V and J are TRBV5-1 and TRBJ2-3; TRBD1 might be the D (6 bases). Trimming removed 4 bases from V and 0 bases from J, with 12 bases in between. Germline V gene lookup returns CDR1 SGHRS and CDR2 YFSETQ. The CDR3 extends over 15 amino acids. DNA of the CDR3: TGCGCCAGCAGCGGGGGACAAATTAGCACAGATACGCAGTATTTT. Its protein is CASSGGQISTDTQYF.

The DNA of the CDR3 is TGTGCCACCAGCAGAGATGGGACTAGCGGCTACGAGCAGTACTTC. Its translation is CATSRDGTSGYEQYF. The J gene is TRBJ2-7, the V gene TRBV15; 11 bases are shared with TRBD2. The CDR3 runs 15 residues. Losses at the gene ends were 0 bases for V and 3 bases for J; bases not matched to a gene: 1. Germline V gene lookup returns CDR1 LNHNV and CDR2 YYDKDF (reference sequence). The variable domain in full, with the rest retrieved from reference TRBV15 and TRBJ2-7, is DAMVIQNPRYQVTQFGKPVTLSCSQTLNHNVMYWYQQKSSQAPKLLFHYYDKDFNNEADTPDNFQSRRPNTSFCFLDIRSPGLGDTAMYLCATSRDGTSGYEQYFGPGTRLTVT.